This T cell receptor beta chain was recorded in a study of cytomegalovirus exposure and HLA in healthy donors. General study results and limits: Immune exposure information comprised only CMV serostatus. Sequencing likely caused a cluster of highly shared sequence variants.

In the case of this clone: No antigen is known for it.

This CDR3 has 13 residues. The V gene end was trimmed by 11 bases and the J gene end by 1 base; junction bases not matched to a gene: 5. CDR1 and CDR2 (germline): SGHAT, FQNNGV. This PCR relied on a set of 60 Vbeta primers and 13 Jbeta primers. The method was immunoSEQ multiplex PCR; TCRdb's version includes in-frame clones alone and lacks a portion of them. Of fewer than 200,000 clones in the sample, roughly four fifths are singletons; the top ten hold just under 5%. The chain recombines TRBV11-2 with TRBJ2-3, with TRBD2 identical over 8 bases. Specimen: PBMCs. This clonotype originated in a woman in her late teens or twenties in good health and CMV-seropositive. The CDR3 DNA is TGTGCCTCATTCGGGGGGGGCACAGATACGCAGTATTTT. Translating gives CASFGGGTDTQYF.